This T cell receptor (beta chain) was recorded in a study of blood T cell repertoires in COVID-19. Study at large: T cells, B-cell-depleted T cells, or PBMCs provided the cDNA or gDNA that served as material.

The CDR3 has 14 amino acids. From germline, CDR1 is MNHEY and CDR2 SVGAGI. V gave up 5 bases and J gave up 4 bases; unmatched junction bases: 6. Method: immunoSEQ multiplex PCR; TCRdb's copy keeps in-frame clones and lacks some. The sample lists about 34,000 clones, 85% occurring once. This TCR derives from a human donor with acute or convalescent COVID-19. The donor label of this sample is uncertain. Sequenced input: peripheral blood. This chain uses TRBV6-5 with TRBJ1-2, with TRBD1 identical over 8 bases. The CDR3 here is CASSISGQGYGYTF. The CDR3 coding sequence is TGTGCCAGCAGTATCTCCGGACAGGGCTATGGCTACACCTTC.